This section outlines one TCR beta chain sequence together with its context. The target antigen is unknown. With 60 Vbeta and 13 Jbeta primers, the PCR was carried out. Data came from immunoSEQ multiplex PCR; TCRdb stores just in-frame clones and leaves some out. The data contain approximately 77,000 clones, about 80% of them seen just once; the ten biggest clones take up 7.2%. The CDR3 extends over 14 amino acids. Germline V lookup: CDR1 LNHDA, CDR2 SQIVND (reference sequence). Losses at the gene ends were 8 bases for V and 6 bases for J; bases not matched to a gene: 3. This sample was taken from a study of cytomegalovirus exposure and HLA in healthy donors. Study overall: An early data release held around 80 million unique TCRs from HLA-typed donors.

General study results and limits: Of the V segments, some could not be distinguished, including TRBV6-2 and TRBV6-3, and were excluded. As confirmed in vitro, a few CMV-associated chains were specific for CMV antigens.

Source material: PBMCs. The receptor's source is a woman aged 40 to 55 in good health and CMV-seronegative. V is TRBV19 and J is TRBJ2-3; 15 nucleotides agree with TRBD2. This chain's CDR3 is CASRTSGGADTQYF. As DNA, the CDR3 is TGTGCCAGTCGGACTAGCGGGGGGGCTGATACGCAGTATTTT.